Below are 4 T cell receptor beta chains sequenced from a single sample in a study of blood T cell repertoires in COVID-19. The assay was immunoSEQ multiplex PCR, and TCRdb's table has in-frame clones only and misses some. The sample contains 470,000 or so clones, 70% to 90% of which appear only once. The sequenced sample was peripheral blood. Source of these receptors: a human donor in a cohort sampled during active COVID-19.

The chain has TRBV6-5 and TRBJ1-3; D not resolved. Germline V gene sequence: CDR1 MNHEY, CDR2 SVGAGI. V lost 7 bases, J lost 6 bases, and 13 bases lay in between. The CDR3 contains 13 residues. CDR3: CASKGSGVNTIYF. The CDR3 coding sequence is TGTGCCAGCAAAGGGTCGGGAGTAAACACCATATATTTT.

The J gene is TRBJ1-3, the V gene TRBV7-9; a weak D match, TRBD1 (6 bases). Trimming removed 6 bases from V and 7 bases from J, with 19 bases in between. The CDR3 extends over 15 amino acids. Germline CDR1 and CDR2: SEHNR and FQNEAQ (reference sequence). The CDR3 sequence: CASSGSRRGANTIYF. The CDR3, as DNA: TGTGCCAGCAGTGGGTCGCGTCGGGGGGCGAACACCATATATTTT.

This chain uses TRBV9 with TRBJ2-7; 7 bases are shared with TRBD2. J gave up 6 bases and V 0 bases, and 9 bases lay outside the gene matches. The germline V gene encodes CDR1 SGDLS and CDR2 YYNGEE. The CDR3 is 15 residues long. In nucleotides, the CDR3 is TGTGCCAGCAGCGTAGCGGCTAGCGGATCTGGCGAGCAGTACTTC. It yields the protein CASSVAASGSGEQYF.

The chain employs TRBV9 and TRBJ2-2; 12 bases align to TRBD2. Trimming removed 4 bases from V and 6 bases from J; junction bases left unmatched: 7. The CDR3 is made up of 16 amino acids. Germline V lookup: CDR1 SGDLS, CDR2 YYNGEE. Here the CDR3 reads CASSISSGRAPGELFF. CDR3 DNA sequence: TGTGCCAGCAGCATCTCTAGCGGGAGGGCCCCCGGGGAGCTGTTTTTT.